This T cell receptor (beta chain) appears in the sequencing data of a study of blood T cell repertoires in COVID-19. Assay used: immunoSEQ multiplex PCR; TCRdb lists only in-frame clones, some missing. The sample lists fewer than 250,000 clones; roughly 86% were seen once. Per the germline V gene, CDR1 is MNHEY and CDR2 is SVGAGI. The CDR3 sequence is 14 residues long. Trimming removed 0 bases at V and 3 bases at J, with 8 bases between. This receptor was taken from a woman between 25 and 40 years old with acute COVID-19. Sequenced sample: PBMCs or T cells enriched from blood (not recorded which). The chain recombines TRBV6-5 with TRBJ2-5; possible D gene TRBD2, 6 bases. This chain's CDR3 is CASSYSGGEETQYF. The CDR3 DNA sequence: TGTGCCAGCAGTTACTCAGGCGGGGAAGAGACCCAGTACTTC.